The following is a T cell receptor (beta chain) sequence with its context. Its antigen remains unidentified. The data are from a study of cytomegalovirus exposure and HLA in healthy donors. Study background: An earlier analysis identified approximately 120 million unique TCR beta sequences in 170 million or so T cells.

This CDR3 region has 16 residues. V was clipped by 4 bases and J by 5 bases; unmatched bases: 12. Germline assignment: CDR1 SGHKS and CDR2 YYEKEE (reference sequence). General study points: Cytomegalovirus-associated TCR beta chains were listed, numbering some 170. Most CMV-associated TCR beta chains appeared HLA-restricted in a later analysis.

PCR employed 60 Vbeta and 13 Jbeta primers. Sequencing used immunoSEQ multiplex PCR; TCRdb keeps in-frame clones, though not all of them. The data hold about 110,000 clones, with 75% to 90% observed a single time. The V call is TRBV5-5, the J call TRBJ2-3; 8 nucleotides agree with TRBD2. This TCR derives from a man aged 25-45 years in good health and CMV-seropositive. The sample taken for sequencing was PBMCs. In nucleotides, the CDR3 is TGTGCCAGCAGCAGGGTTGGGCGGGGGGCTGGAGATACGCAGTATTTT. It is translated as CASSRVGRGAGDTQYF.